These 16 T cell receptor beta chains were all obtained from the same sample, sequenced in a study of T cells in localized non-small cell lung cancer (dated by TCRdb to about 2020). Receptors were amplified or captured by the immunoSEQ multiplex PCR assay. TCRdb mirrors the immuneACCESS table, restricted to in-frame sequences. Some clones are absent from its copies; in checked studies, under half trace to an unresolved V gene, and the reason for the others is unknown. The sample data list about 25,000 clones, and about 92% of these were observed just once. 15% of the sample rests with the top ten. Sample: peripheral blood, taken before any cancer treatment. These receptors were obtained from a man aged 40 to 70 with stage III squamous cell lung carcinoma.

The rearrangement links TRBV28 to TRBJ2-5; D could derive from TRBD1 or TRBD2 (5 bases each). CDR3 length equals 15 residues. Germline loops: CDR1 MDHEN, CDR2 SYDVKM. Between the trimmed V and J ends, which lost 4 bases and 2 bases, there was a span of 14 bases. DNA of the CDR3: TGTGCCAGCAGTTCTGGACTTGGGGGACAAGAGACCCAGTACTTC. Its protein is CASSSGLGGQETQYF.

This sequence joins TRBV27 and TRBJ2-7; 9 nucleotides line up with TRBD1. Germline V lookup: CDR1 MNHEY, CDR2 SMNVEV (reference sequence). V gave up 8 bases and J gave up 3 bases; unmatched junction bases: 8. The CDR3 is 14 residues long. The CDR3 nucleotides are TGTGCCAGCCGGGACAGGGCAGTCTACTACGAGCAGTACTTC. Its protein product is CASRDRAVYYEQYF.

This clone appeared a few times. V and J are TRBV11-2 and TRBJ2-7; D is possibly TRBD2 (5 bases). In germline, CDR1 is SGHAT, CDR2 FQNNGV. The CDR3 length is 14 residues. V shed 2 bases and J shed 6 bases, with 14 bases lying between them. CDR3 DNA: TGTGCCAGCAGCTTACTTACCGAGGAGGCCGAGCAGTACTTC. It is translated as CASSLLTEEAEQYF.

The CDR3 reads CASSTRLVEQFF. CDR3 DNA sequence: TGTGCCAGTAGTACGAGACTAGTTGAGCAGTTCTTC. This chain joins TRBV19 and TRBJ2-1; tentatively, D is TRBD2 (6 bases). The V end lost 4 bases, the J end lost 9 bases, and 10 bases lay between the germline ends. Germline assignment: CDR1 LNHDA and CDR2 SQIVND (reference sequence). The CDR3 is made up of 12 amino acids.

In this sample, this clone turned up a few times. The rearrangement uses TRBV9 and TRBJ1-5, with no clear D. This CDR3 has 13 amino acids. Germline V gene data show CDR1 as SGDLS and CDR2 as YYNGEE. Trimming stripped 0 bases from V and 6 bases from J, with 7 bases between. This CDR3 reads CASSVATGQPQHF. The DNA of the CDR3 is TGTGCCAGCAGCGTAGCTACGGGTCAGCCCCAGCATTTT.

This clone has only one observation. The chain couples TRBV28 to TRBJ2-1, with TRBD2 matching 7 bases. CDR1 MDHEN and CDR2 SYDVKM come from the germline V gene. J lost 0 bases, V lost 6 bases, and 5 bases had no gene match. The CDR3 is 15 amino acids. The CDR3 DNA reads as TGTGCCAGCAGGGGGGGGACTCTCTCCTACAATGAGCAGTTCTTC. Its translation: CASRGGTLSYNEQFF.

In this sample, this clone turned up once. J is TRBJ1-1 and V is TRBV4-1, with a weak D call TRBD1 (5 bases). Looked up from germline, CDR1 is MGHRA and CDR2 is YSYEKL. V was pared by 0 bases and J by 1 base, with 15 bases between. The CDR3 contains 17 residues. The CDR3 DNA is TGCGCCAGCAGCCAAGAGGGCCGGGGCAGGCAGAACACTGAAGCTTTCTTT. Protein product: CASSQEGRGRQNTEAFF.

The chain couples TRBV5-1 to TRBJ1-6, with D tentatively TRBD1 (5 bases). The V gene's germline CDR1 is SGHRS and CDR2 YFSETQ. Trimming took off 0 bases at V and 3 bases at J, with 7 bases between the two ends. The CDR3 is 15 amino acids. CDR3 sequence (DNA): TGCGCCAGCAGCTTGGGACAGTACTATAATTCACCCCTCCACTTT. Translation: CASSLGQYYNSPLHF.

The chain recombines TRBV5-6 with TRBJ1-2, with TRBD1 identical over 8 bases. The CDR3 sequence is 11 residues long. The V gene's germline CDR1 is SGHDT and CDR2 YYEEEE. With 4 bases clipped from V and 14 bases from J, the junction kept 7 bases outside the gene matches. CDR3 DNA: TGTGCCAGCAGCCTCGGACAGGGACGGACCTTC. Its protein is CASSLGQGRTF.

V is TRBV7-9 and J is TRBJ1-3; no firm D call. From germline, CDR1 is SEHNR and CDR2 FQNEAQ (reference sequence). The CDR3 spans 11 residues. V lost 8 bases and J 7 bases, leaving 9 bases between the germline ends. The CDR3 nucleotides read TGTGCCAGCGAGATATGGAACACCATATATTTT. This translates into CASEIWNTIYF. The whole variable domain, remainder taken from reference TRBV7-9 and TRBJ1-3, is DTGVSQNPRHKITKRGQNVTFRCDPISEHNRLYWYRQTLGQGPEFLTYFQNEAQLEKSRLLSDRFSAERPKGSFSTLEIQRTEQGDSAMYLCASEIWNTIYFGEGSWLTVV.

This chain uses TRBV30 with TRBJ1-6; D is uncertain. Germline CDR1 and CDR2: GTSNPN and SVGIG (reference sequence). The ends were cut back, 0 bases at V and 10 bases at J, with 16 bases in the middle. The CDR3 is made up of 15 amino acids. The CDR3 coding sequence is TGTGCCTGGAGTGTAGAGGGCGGGGTTCGGTCACCCCTCCACTTT. Protein: CAWSVEGGVRSPLHF.

The rearrangement links TRBV7-3 to TRBJ2-3; D gene unclear. V was pared by 5 bases and J by 4 bases, with 10 bases between. CDR1 SGHTA and CDR2 FQGTGA come from the germline V gene. This CDR3 comprises 13 residues. CDR3 region: CASSPGPPDTQYF. Here the CDR3 DNA reads TGTGCCAGCAGCCCCGGCCCCCCAGATACGCAGTATTTT. Combining the CDR3 with reference TRBV7-3 and TRBJ2-3 gives the whole variable domain GAGVSQTPSNKVTEKGKYVELRCDPISGHTALYWYRQSLGQGPEFLIYFQGTGAADDSGLPNDRFFAVRPEGSVSTLKIQRTERGDSAVYLCASSPGPPDTQYFGPGTRLTVL.

This chain links TRBV4-1 with TRBJ2-1; D ambiguous. V was clipped by 3 bases and J by 8 bases, with 20 bases between them. Germline assignment: CDR1 MGHRA and CDR2 YSYEKL. The CDR3 covers 16 residues. CDR3 bases: TGCGCCAGCAGCCATCTTACCACGACGGGCAAGGATGAGCAGTTCTTC. This encodes CASSHLTTTGKDEQFF.

This chain links TRBV5-1 with TRBJ1-2; D unresolved. This CDR3 region has 13 residues. Trimming stripped 1 base from V and 4 bases from J, with 8 bases between. Germline assignment: CDR1 SGHRS and CDR2 YFSETQ. CDR3: CASSLTDGYGYTF. CDR3 in DNA: TGCGCCAGCAGCTTGACCGACGGCTATGGCTACACCTTC.

The chain couples TRBV28 to TRBJ1-2, with D perhaps TRBD1 (5 bases). This CDR3 region has 14 residues. Germline V lookup: CDR1 MDHEN, CDR2 SYDVKM. V lost 3 bases, J lost 5 bases, and 13 bases lay in between. The DNA of the CDR3 is TGTGCCAGCAGTTTCGAGGGGAATTGGTATGGCTACACCTTC. It encodes CASSFEGNWYGYTF.

This sequence joins TRBV29-1 and TRBJ2-3, with 9 bases that match TRBD1. Germline CDR1 and CDR2: SQVTM and ANQGSEA. Unmatched junction bases numbered 4, after V lost 3 bases and J lost 3 bases. This CDR3 comprises 14 residues. CDR3 in DNA: TGCAGCGTTGAGAAGACAGGGGGAACAGATACGCAGTATTTT. As protein: CSVEKTGGTDTQYF.